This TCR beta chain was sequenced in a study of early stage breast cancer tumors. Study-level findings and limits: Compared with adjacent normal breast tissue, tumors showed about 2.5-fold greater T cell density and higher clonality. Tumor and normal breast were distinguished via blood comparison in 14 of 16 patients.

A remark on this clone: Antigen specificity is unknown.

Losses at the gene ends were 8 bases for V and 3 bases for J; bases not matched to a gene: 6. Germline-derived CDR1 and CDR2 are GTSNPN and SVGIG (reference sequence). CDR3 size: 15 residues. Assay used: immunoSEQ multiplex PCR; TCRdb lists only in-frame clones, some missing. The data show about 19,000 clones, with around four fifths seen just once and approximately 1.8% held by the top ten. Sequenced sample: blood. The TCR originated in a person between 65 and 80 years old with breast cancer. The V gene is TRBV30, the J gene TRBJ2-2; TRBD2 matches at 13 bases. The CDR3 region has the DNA TGTGCCCCTCGGACTAGCGGGGGTCACACCGGGGAGCTGTTTTTT. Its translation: CAPRTSGGHTGELFF.